This TCR beta chain is from a study of blood T cells in healthy people across ages. The use of a sample-barcoded 5' primer and a J-beta primer mix characterized a second PCR of about 7 to 12 cycles. In TCRdb, the 5' RACE reads were re-called with MiXCR into one record per CDR3 protein. The top ten hold about 38% of the sample, which has about 750,000 distinct CDR3 sequences, roughly 50% seen once. V lost 6 bases to trimming and J lost 3 bases; unmatched junction nucleotides: 3. The CDR3 extends over 13 amino acids. Per germline, CDR1 KGHDR and CDR2 SFDVKD. The chain couples TRBV24-1 to TRBJ2-5; 7 bases are a match to TRBD2. Sequenced input: blood. The sequence was obtained from an elderly man in good health. In DNA form, the CDR3 reads TGTGCCACCAGTCCTAGCGGCAAAGAGACCCAGTACTTC. Amino acid sequence: CATSPSGKETQYF.